Included here is one T cell receptor (beta chain) sequence, with context. What it binds is unknown. This sample was taken from a study of T cell responses to AZD1222 COVID-19 vaccine. Whether given at about 4 or about 12 weeks, second doses were pooled. The CDR3 totals 13 residues. Germline CDR1 reads DFQATT; CDR2 reads SNEGSKA (reference sequence). The V end was cut by 3 bases, the J end by 1 base, with 9 bases between. Only in-frame clones appear in the TCRdb table, and some are missing; sequencing was by immunoSEQ multiplex PCR. Among more than 150,000 clones, approximately 90% were seen once, and the ten largest hold 1% to 1.5%. Study-wide results and limits: At 160-218 and 743-854, vaccine-associated CD4 TCRs were dominant, and they spanned spike. Reportedly, nearly half of unique spike TCRs recognized epitopes outside B.1.351/B.1.1.7 mutations. A mostly white British donor set with more females was recruited, and clonal diversity was possibly underestimated.

The source of this sequence is an adult who received the AZD1222 COVID-19 vaccine. This sequence joins TRBV20-1 and TRBJ2-5, with D possibly being TRBD1 or TRBD2 (5 bases each). Sequenced here: peripheral blood, sampled 28 days after the second AZD1222 dose. The CDR3 spells CSASQGPQETQYF. CDR3 bases: TGCAGTGCTAGTCAGGGACCCCAAGAGACCCAGTACTTC.